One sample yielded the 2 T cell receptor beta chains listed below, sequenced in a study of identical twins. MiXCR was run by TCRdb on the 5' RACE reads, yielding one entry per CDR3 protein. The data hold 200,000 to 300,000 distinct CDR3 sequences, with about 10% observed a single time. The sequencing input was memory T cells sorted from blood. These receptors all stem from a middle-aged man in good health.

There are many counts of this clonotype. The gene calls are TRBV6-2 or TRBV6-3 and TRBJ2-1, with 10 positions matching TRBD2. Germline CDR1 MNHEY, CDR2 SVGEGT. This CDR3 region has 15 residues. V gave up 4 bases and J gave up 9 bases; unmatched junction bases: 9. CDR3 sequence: CASSFLAGVVGEQFF. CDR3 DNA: TGTGCCAGCAGTTTTCTAGCGGGAGTAGTAGGTGAGCAGTTCTTC.

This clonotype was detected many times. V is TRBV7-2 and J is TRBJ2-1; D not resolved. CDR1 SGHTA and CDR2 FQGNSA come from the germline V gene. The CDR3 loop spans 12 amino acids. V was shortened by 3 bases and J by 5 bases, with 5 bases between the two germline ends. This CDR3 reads CASSFSHNEQFF. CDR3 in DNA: TGTGCCAGCAGCTTCAGCCACAATGAGCAGTTCTTC.